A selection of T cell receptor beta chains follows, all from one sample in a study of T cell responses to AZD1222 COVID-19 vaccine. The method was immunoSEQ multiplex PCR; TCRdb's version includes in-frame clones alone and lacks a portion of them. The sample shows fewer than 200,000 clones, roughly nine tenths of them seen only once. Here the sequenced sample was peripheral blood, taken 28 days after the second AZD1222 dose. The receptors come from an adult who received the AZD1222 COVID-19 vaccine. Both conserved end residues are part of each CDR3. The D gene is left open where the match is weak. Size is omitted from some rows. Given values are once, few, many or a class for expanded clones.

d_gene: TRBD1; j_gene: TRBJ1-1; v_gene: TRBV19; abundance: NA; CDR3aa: CASSSPDRAFVAEAFF; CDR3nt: TGTGCCAGTAGTTCACCGGACAGGGCTTTCGTTGCGGAGGCTTTCTTT
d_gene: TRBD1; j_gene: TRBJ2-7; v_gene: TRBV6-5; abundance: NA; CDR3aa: CASKVPGTGVYEQYF; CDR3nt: TGTGCCAGCAAAGTCCCCGGGACAGGGGTTTACGAGCAGTACTTC
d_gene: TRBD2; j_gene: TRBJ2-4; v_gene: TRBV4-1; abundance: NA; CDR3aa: CASSQGLSGGPLAKNIQYF; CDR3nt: TGCGCCAGCAGCCAAGGTTTATCGGGGGGGCCCCTGGCCAAAAACATTCAGTACTTC
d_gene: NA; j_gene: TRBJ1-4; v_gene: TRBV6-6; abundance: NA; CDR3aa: CASRARTTDLNEKLFF; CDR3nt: TGTGCCAGCAGGGCCCGAACGACAGATCTTAATGAAAAACTGTTTTTT
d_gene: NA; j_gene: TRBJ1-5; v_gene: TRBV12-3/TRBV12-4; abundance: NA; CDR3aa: CASRKAAQPQHF; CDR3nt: TGTGCCAGCAGAAAGGCCGCTCAGCCCCAGCATTTT
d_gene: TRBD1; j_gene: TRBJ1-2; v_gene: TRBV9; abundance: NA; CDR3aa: CASSARTGIGRGYTF; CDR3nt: TGTGCCAGCAGCGCGAGGACAGGGATTGGAAGGGGCTACACCTTC
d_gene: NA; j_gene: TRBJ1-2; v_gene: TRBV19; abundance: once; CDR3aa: CASNTGAYGYTF; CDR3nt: TGTGCCAGTAATACCGGGGCCTATGGCTACACCTTC
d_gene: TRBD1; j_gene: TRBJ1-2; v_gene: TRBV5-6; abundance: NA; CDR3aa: CASSRPGGYGYTF; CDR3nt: TGTGCCAGCAGCCGTCCAGGGGGCTATGGCTACACCTTC
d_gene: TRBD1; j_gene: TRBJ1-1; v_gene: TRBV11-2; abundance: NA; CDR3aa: CASSWDREVTEAFF; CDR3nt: TGTGCCAGCAGCTGGGACAGGGAGGTCACTGAAGCTTTCTTT
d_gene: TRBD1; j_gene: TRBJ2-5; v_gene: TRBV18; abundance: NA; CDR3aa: CASSLTGAQETQYF; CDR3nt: TGTGCCAGCTCACTAACAGGGGCCCAAGAGACCCAGTACTTC
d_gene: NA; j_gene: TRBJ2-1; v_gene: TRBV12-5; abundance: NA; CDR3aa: CASSLDSRNEQFF; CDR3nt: TGTGCTAGTTCTCTGGATTCGCGGAATGAGCAGTTCTTC
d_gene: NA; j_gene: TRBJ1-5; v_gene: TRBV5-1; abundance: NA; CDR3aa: CASSLGADQPQHF; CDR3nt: TGCGCCAGCAGCTTGGGAGCCGATCAGCCCCAGCATTTT
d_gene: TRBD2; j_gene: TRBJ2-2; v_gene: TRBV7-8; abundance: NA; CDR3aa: CASSENLAGVNTGELFF; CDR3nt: TGTGCCAGCAGCGAAAATCTAGCGGGGGTGAACACCGGGGAGCTGTTTTTT
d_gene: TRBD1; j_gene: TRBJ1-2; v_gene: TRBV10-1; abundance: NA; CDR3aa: CASSELGTGDYGYTF; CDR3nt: TGCGCCAGCAGTGAATTAGGGACAGGTGACTATGGCTACACCTTC
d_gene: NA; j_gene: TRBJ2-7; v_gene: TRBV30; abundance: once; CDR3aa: CARSQVTYEQYF; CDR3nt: TGTGCCCGGAGTCAGGTTACCTACGAGCAGTACTTC
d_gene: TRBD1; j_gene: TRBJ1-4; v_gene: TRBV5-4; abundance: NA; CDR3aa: CASRRDRGHEKLFF; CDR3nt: TGTGCCAGCAGGCGGGACAGAGGTCATGAAAAACTGTTTTTT
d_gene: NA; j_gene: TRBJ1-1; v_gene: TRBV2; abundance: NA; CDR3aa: CASTIMGSTEAFF; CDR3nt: TGTGCCAGCACTATTATGGGGAGCACTGAAGCTTTCTTT
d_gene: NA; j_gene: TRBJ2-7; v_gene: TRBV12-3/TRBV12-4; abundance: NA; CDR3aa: CASSGDNYEQYF; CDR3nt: TGTGCCAGCAGTGGGGACAACTACGAGCAGTACTTC
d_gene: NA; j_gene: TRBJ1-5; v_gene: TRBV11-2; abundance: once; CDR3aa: CASSLRGGKPQHF; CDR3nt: TGTGCCAGCAGCTTAAGGGGGGGTAAGCCCCAGCATTTT
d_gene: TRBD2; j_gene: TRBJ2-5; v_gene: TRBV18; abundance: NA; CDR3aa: CASSSTGGEETQYF; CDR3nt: TGTGCCAGCTCATCGACGGGAGGGGAAGAGACCCAGTACTTC
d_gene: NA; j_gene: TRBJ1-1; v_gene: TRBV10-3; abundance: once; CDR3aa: CAISDPTGLNTEAFF; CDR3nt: TGTGCCATCAGTGACCCAACGGGCCTAAACACTGAAGCTTTCTTT
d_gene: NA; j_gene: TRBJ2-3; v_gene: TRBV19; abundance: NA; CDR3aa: CATTLRRVPTDTQYF; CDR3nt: TGTGCCACCACCCTACGCAGGGTCCCCACAGATACGCAGTATTTT
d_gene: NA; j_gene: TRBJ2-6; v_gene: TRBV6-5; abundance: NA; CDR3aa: CASSRDSSGANVLTF; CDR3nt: TGTGCCAGCAGTCGGGACTCCTCTGGGGCCAACGTCCTGACTTTC
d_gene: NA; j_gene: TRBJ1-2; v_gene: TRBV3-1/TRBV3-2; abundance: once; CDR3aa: CASTPGGANYGYTF; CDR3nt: TGTGCCAGCACCCCGGGAGGGGCTAACTATGGCTACACCTTC
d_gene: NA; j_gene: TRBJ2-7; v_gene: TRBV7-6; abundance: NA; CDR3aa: CASSLGAGFYEQYF; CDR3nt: TGTGCCAGCAGCTTAGGGGCAGGGTTCTACGAGCAGTACTTC
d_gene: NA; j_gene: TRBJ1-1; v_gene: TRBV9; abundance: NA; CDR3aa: CASSVGEYTEAFF; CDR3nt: TGTGCCAGCAGCGTAGGGGAGTACACTGAAGCTTTCTTT
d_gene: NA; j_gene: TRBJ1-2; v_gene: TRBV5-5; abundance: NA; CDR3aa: CASSLTGRLTNYGYTF; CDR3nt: TGTGCCAGCAGCCTCACGGGTAGGCTCACTAACTATGGCTACACCTTC
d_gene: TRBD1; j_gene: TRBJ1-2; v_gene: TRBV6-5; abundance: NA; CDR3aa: CATRTGGIGNYGYTF; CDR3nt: TGTGCCACTCGGACAGGGGGAATAGGGAACTATGGCTACACCTTC
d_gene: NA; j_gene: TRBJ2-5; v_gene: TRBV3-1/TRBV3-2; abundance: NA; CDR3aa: CASSQDRGETQYF; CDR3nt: TGTGCCAGCAGCCAAGATCGGGGGGAGACCCAGTACTTC
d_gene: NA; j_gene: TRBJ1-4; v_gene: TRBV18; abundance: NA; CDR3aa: CASSPPGMREKLFF; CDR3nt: TGTGCCAGCTCACCACCAGGTATGAGAGAAAAACTGTTTTTT
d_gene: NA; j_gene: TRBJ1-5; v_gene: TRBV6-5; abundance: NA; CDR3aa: CASRPAANGNQPQHF; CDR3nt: TGTGCCAGCAGGCCGGCAGCGAACGGGAATCAGCCCCAGCATTTT
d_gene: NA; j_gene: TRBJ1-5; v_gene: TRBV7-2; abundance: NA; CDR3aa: CASSLTGGRPQHF; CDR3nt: TGTGCCAGCAGCTTAACGGGGGGGAGGCCCCAGCATTTT
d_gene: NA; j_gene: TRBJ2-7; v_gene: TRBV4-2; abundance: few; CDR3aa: CASSQEGRGKLAPSVYEQYF; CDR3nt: TGTGCCAGCAGCCAAGAGGGTAGAGGAAAACTAGCCCCGAGTGTCTACGAGCAGTACTTC
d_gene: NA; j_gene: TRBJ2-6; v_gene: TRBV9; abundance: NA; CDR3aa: CASSGAVSGANVLTF; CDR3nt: TGTGCCAGCAGCGGGGCTGTCTCTGGGGCCAACGTCCTGACTTTC
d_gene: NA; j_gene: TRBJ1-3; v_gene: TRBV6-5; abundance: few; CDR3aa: CASSYRTGNTIYF; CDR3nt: TGTGCCAGCAGTTACAGAACTGGAAACACCATATATTTT
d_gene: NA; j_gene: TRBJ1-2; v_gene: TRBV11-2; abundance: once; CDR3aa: CASSFSLSVNYGYTF; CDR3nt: TGTGCCAGCAGCTTTTCACTCTCGGTTAACTATGGCTACACCTTC
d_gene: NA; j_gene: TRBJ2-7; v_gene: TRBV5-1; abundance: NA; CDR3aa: CASSPPGYEQYF; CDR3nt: TGCGCCAGCAGCCCTCCAGGCTACGAGCAGTACTTC